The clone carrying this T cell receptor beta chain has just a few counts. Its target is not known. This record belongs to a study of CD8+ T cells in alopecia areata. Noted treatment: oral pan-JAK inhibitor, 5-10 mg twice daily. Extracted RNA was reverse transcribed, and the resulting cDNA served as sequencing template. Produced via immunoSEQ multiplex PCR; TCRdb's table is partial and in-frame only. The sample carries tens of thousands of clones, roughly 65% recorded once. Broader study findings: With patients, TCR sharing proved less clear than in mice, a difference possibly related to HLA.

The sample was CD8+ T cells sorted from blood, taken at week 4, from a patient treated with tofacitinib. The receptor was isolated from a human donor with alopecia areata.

The CDR3 region is CAWSYGDNEQFF. The DNA of the CDR3 is TGTGCCTGGAGTTACGGGGACAATGAGCAGTTCTTC. The chain carries TRBV30 and TRBJ2-1, with D possibly matching TRBD2 (5 bases). CDR1 GTSNPN and CDR2 SVGIG come from the germline V gene (reference sequence). Trimming took off 2 bases at V and 5 bases at J, with 7 bases between the two ends. This CDR3 is 12 amino acids long.